Listed below are T cell receptor beta chains from one sample, sequenced in a study of graft-versus-host responses after intestinal transplantation. The antigens of these receptors remain unknown. The data were produced by immunoSEQ multiplex PCR, yet TCRdb's version contains in-frame clones alone and is incomplete. This sample yields over 100,000 clones, of which just under 95% are seen a single time; 0.095% to 0.15% belongs to the top ten. The sequenced sample was unstimulated CD4+ T cells sorted from spleen or lymph node cells, obtained before intestinal transplant. These receptors were collected from a human donor who received an intestinal transplant. Both conserved end residues are part of each CDR3. The order of the fields is J gene, clone size, D gene, V gene, CDR3 protein, CDR3 DNA. D genes are given only for firm matches. Clone size appears in some rows only: once, few, many, or a class for an expanded clone.

J: TRBJ2-7
size: NA
D: TRBD2
V: TRBV5-1
CDR3: CASSFRTSASSSYEQYF
DNA: TGCGCCAGCAGCTTCCGGACTAGCGCTAGTAGCTCCTACGAGCAGTACTTC

J: TRBJ2-1
size: NA
D: NA
V: TRBV6-1
CDR3: CASTPAGLGQFF
DNA: TGTGCCAGCACCCCGGCGGGTCTGGGGCAGTTCTTC

J: TRBJ2-7
size: NA
D: NA
V: TRBV11-2
CDR3: CASSLVAAAGYEQYF
DNA: TGTGCCAGCAGCTTAGTGGCAGCCGCGGGGTACGAGCAGTACTTC

J: TRBJ2-7
size: NA
D: TRBD1
V: TRBV27
CDR3: CASSLVPGTGSYEQYF
DNA: TGTGCCAGCAGTTTAGTCCCCGGGACAGGATCCTACGAGCAGTACTTC

J: TRBJ2-1
size: NA
D: TRBD1
V: TRBV7-9
CDR3: CASSSRQGLAEQFF
DNA: TGTGCCAGCAGCTCCCGACAGGGCTTAGCTGAGCAGTTCTTC

J: TRBJ1-2
size: NA
D: NA
V: TRBV7-9
CDR3: CASSLEGYGYTF
DNA: TGCGCCAGCAGCTTAGAAGGATATGGCTACACCTTC

J: TRBJ1-2
size: once
D: NA
V: TRBV6-5
CDR3: CASTVQGRGGGYTF
DNA: TGTGCCAGCACTGTCCAGGGGCGGGGAGGGGGCTACACCTTC

J: TRBJ2-2
size: NA
D: NA
V: TRBV19
CDR3: CASSIGASFGGELFF
DNA: TGTGCCAGTAGTATAGGGGCTAGCTTTGGCGGGGAGCTGTTTTTT

J: TRBJ1-1
size: NA
D: NA
V: TRBV18
CDR3: CASSRDGDNTEAFF
DNA: TGTGCCAGCTCGCGGGACGGAGACAACACTGAAGCTTTCTTT

J: TRBJ1-3
size: NA
D: NA
V: TRBV2
CDR3: CASSDSRSTGNTIYF
DNA: TGTGCCAGCAGCGATAGCAGGTCGACTGGAAACACCATATATTTT

J: TRBJ2-2
size: NA
D: TRBD1
V: TRBV2
CDR3: CASKGQGATGELFF
DNA: TGTGCCAGCAAGGGACAGGGGGCGACCGGGGAGCTGTTTTTT

J: TRBJ2-1
size: NA
D: TRBD1
V: TRBV5-1
CDR3: CASSAPAGGNEQFF
DNA: TGCGCCAGCTCAGCCCCGGCAGGGGGCAATGAGCAGTTCTTC

J: TRBJ1-6
size: NA
D: NA
V: TRBV9
CDR3: CASSRDWRGSSPLHF
DNA: TGTGCCAGCAGCAGGGACTGGAGGGGCTCTTCACCCCTCCACTTT

J: TRBJ1-1
size: NA
D: NA
V: TRBV15
CDR3: CATSRDPAATEAFF
DNA: TGTGCCACCAGCAGAGATCCGGCCGCGACGGAAGCTTTCTTT

J: TRBJ1-4
size: NA
D: NA
V: TRBV9
CDR3: CASSVGGQGTNEKLFF
DNA: TGTGCCAGCAGCGTAGGGGGCCAGGGGACTAATGAAAAACTGTTTTTT

J: TRBJ2-5
size: NA
D: TRBD1
V: TRBV7-3
CDR3: CASSPRTGSQETQYF
DNA: TGTGCCAGCAGCCCCCGGACAGGGAGCCAAGAGACCCAGTACTTC

J: TRBJ2-1
size: NA
D: TRBD2
V: TRBV10-3
CDR3: CAINGGGSSYNEQFF
DNA: TGTGCCATCAACGGGGGAGGGAGCTCCTACAATGAGCAGTTCTTC

J: TRBJ2-2
size: NA
D: TRBD1
V: TRBV5-4
CDR3: CASSRDRGLSGELFF
DNA: TGTGCCAGCAGCCGGGACAGGGGGCTCTCCGGGGAGCTGTTTTTT

J: TRBJ2-4
size: NA
D: TRBD2
V: TRBV7-9
CDR3: CASSLWRLAGDKAKNIQYF
DNA: TGTGCCAGCAGCTTATGGAGACTAGCGGGAGATAAGGCCAAAAACATTCAGTACTTC

J: TRBJ2-1
size: NA
D: TRBD2
V: TRBV29-1
CDR3: CSVGSGRAYNEQFF
DNA: TGCAGCGTTGGTAGCGGGAGGGCCTACAATGAGCAGTTCTTC

J: TRBJ2-7
size: NA
D: NA
V: TRBV7-8
CDR3: CASSLDRGAYEQYF
DNA: TGTGCCAGCAGCTTAGACAGAGGGGCCTACGAGCAGTACTTC

J: TRBJ2-1
size: once
D: NA
V: TRBV6-6
CDR3: CASSYTTVTGEQFF
DNA: TGTGCCAGCAGTTATACGACAGTGACGGGTGAGCAGTTCTTC